These 6 T cell receptor beta chains were all obtained from the same sample, sequenced in a study of chronic HIV infection and antiretroviral therapy. A single record per CDR3 protein comes from TCRdb applying MiXCR to the 5' RACE reads. The table includes approximately 47,000 distinct CDR3 sequences, approximately 20% detected once. Input material: peripheral blood. The receptors were gathered from an adult who had HIV and had not received antiretroviral therapy, or was an uninfected healthy control (not recorded which).

This clonotype was recorded only once. This chain connects TRBV11-3 to TRBJ2-7; 7 nucleotides agree with TRBD1. The CDR3 contains 15 residues. J gave up 0 bases and V 0 bases, and 2 bases lay outside the gene matches. Germline lookup yields CDR1 SGHNT and CDR2 YENEEA. The CDR3 coding sequence is TGTGCCAGCAGCTTAGAACAGGGGAACTCCTACGAGCAGTACTTC. Protein sequence: CASSLEQGNSYEQYF.

This clonotype was picked up a small number of times. The J gene is TRBJ2-5, the V gene TRBV18; TRBD2 matches 15 bases. Germline assignment: CDR1 KGHSH and CDR2 LQKENI. This CDR3 has 16 amino acids. V shed 3 bases, J shed 4 bases, and the junction held 3 bases outside the gene matches. The CDR3 DNA is TGTGCCAGCTCACCCCCGGGACTAGCGGGAGGAGAGACCCAGTACTTC. This sequence encodes CASSPPGLAGGETQYF.

This clonotype has only a few counts. The chain employs TRBV28 and TRBJ1-5; D perhaps matches TRBD1 (6 bases). Per the germline V gene, CDR1 is MDHEN and CDR2 is SYDVKM. The CDR3 runs to 16 residues. Trimming cost V 2 bases and J 7 bases, with 18 bases left between them. The CDR3 sequence is CASSLGGQGSLQPQHF. The CDR3 coding sequence is TGTGCCAGCAGTTTAGGGGGCCAGGGCTCTTTGCAGCCCCAGCATTTT.

This clonotype was counted only a few times. The V gene is TRBV27, the J gene TRBJ1-1, with unresolved D. The CDR3 has 15 amino acids. Trimming took off 0 bases at V and 7 bases at J, with 15 bases between the two ends. CDR1 MNHEY and CDR2 SMNVEV come from the germline V gene (reference sequence). This CDR3 reads CASSLSPRARGEAFF. The CDR3 DNA reads TGTGCCAGCAGTTTATCTCCCCGTGCCCGGGGTGAAGCTTTCTTT.

V gene TRBV28 combines with J gene TRBJ1-2; no definite D call. V was pared by 8 bases and J by 4 bases, with 17 bases between. Germline lookup yields CDR1 MDHEN and CDR2 SYDVKM. The CDR3 loop spans 14 amino acids. The CDR3 DNA is TGTGCCAGCTCCCCAAGCGTCCAGAGCTATGGCTACACCTTC. This encodes CASSPSVQSYGYTF.

This clonotype showed up just a few times. The CDR3 is CASSDVGFGTDTQYF. CDR3 nucleotide sequence: TGTGCCAGCAGTGATGTAGGGTTCGGCACAGATACGCAGTATTTT. The chain links TRBV6-1 to TRBJ2-3; D call uncertain. The V gene lost 3 bases and the J gene lost 1 base, with 11 bases spanning the gap. The CDR3 is made up of 15 amino acids. The germline CDR1 and CDR2 sequences are MNHNS and SASEGT.